Following are 11 T cell receptor beta chains from one sample sequenced in a study of T cells expressing NK-cell markers. TCRdb re-called the 5' RACE reads; every CDR3 protein appears as one record, without DNA. The sample spans roughly 390,000 distinct CDR3 sequences; the ten largest clones claim 5.2%. Sequencing was performed on blood T cells: a sorted CD56 or NKG2C T cell subset, CD4+ or CD8+ T cells, or bulk PBMC T cells (not recorded which). These receptors were collected from a man between 18 and 69 years old in good health.

The CDR3 sequence: CASSPIDGGETQYF. This sequence joins TRBV18 and TRBJ2-5. Germline CDR1 reads KGHSH; CDR2 reads LQKENI. The CDR3 totals 14 residues.

The rearrangement joins TRBV7-2 to TRBJ2-3; absent DNA, TCRdb's TRBD2 call cannot be checked. The CDR3 has 15 residues. Germline-derived CDR1 and CDR2 are SGHTA and FQGNSA. The CDR3 reads CASSLGDYNTDTQYF.

The chain joins TRBV7-9 to TRBJ2-7; TCRdb selects TRBD1, and the lack of DNA leaves this call unchecked. Germline CDR1 reads SEHNR; CDR2 reads FQNEAQ (reference sequence). This CDR3 has 14 amino acids. The CDR3 sequence: CASSLDGGRYEQYF. Full variable domain (missing parts from reference TRBV7-9 and TRBJ2-7): DTGVSQNPRHKITKRGQNVTFRCDPISEHNRLYWYRQTLGQGPEFLTYFQNEAQLEKSRLLSDRFSAERPKGSFSTLEIQRTEQGDSAMYLCASSLDGGRYEQYFGPGTRLTVT.

The gene calls are TRBV2 and TRBJ2-6; TCRdb picks TRBD1, but there is no DNA to check that call. CDR3 length: 17 amino acids. The germline CDR1 and CDR2 sequences are SNHLY and FYNNEI. CDR3 in amino acids: CASSPGQGRSGANVLTF.

The genes are TRBV19 and TRBJ2-1; the TCRdb call, TRBD1, lacks DNA for checking. Per the germline V gene, CDR1 is LNHDA and CDR2 is SQIVND (reference sequence). The CDR3 runs 14 residues. Here the CDR3 reads CASKPGGSLYEQFF.

This rearrangement joins TRBV15 to TRBJ1-4. Germline CDR1 reads LNHNV; CDR2 reads YYDKDF (reference sequence). CDR3 length: 17 amino acids. The CDR3 loop reads CATSSPPGWAGNEKLFF.

The chain employs TRBV7-8 and TRBJ2-7; there is no DNA to check the TCRdb D call of TRBD1. Per the germline V gene, CDR1 is SGHVS and CDR2 is FQNEAQ. This CDR3 is 18 amino acids long. CDR3 region: CASSRRMGGRGLMFEQYF.

V gene TRBV6-1 combines with J gene TRBJ2-5; the D call of TRBD1 rests on TCRdb alone, since no DNA is present to check it. CDR1 is MNHNS and CDR2 is SASEGT in the germline V gene. The CDR3 spans 15 residues. The CDR3 loop reads CASSRGGRSQETQYF.

This chain uses TRBV7-6 with TRBJ2-2; TCRdb picks TRBD1, but there is no DNA to check that call. CDR1 and CDR2 (germline): SGHVS, FNYEAQ. The CDR3 sequence is 17 residues long. CDR3 in amino acids: CASSLLGAPDDTGELFF.

The chain uses TRBV21-1 and TRBJ2-3. TRBV21-1 is labeled a pseudogene. The CDR3 spans 18 residues. This chain's CDR3 is CASQKVNKVATRTDTQYF.

The chain carries TRBV5-1 and TRBJ2-7. Germline V gives CDR1 SGHRS, CDR2 YFSETQ. The CDR3 spans 15 residues. CDR3 in amino acids: CASSLAWGNSYEQYF.